The 14 T cell receptor beta chains presented below share a single source sample, sequenced in a study of vaccination effects on CD4 cells after COVID-19. Only in-frame clones appear in the TCRdb table, and some are missing; sequencing was by immunoSEQ multiplex PCR. The sample lists tens of thousands of clones; more than 65% were seen once. It was after approximately 11 days of culture that CD4+ T cells were isolated. Their target antigens are unknown. Material: CD4+ T cells from PBMCs cultured without peptide, obtained before COVID-19 vaccination. Receptors originate from a human donor who received a COVID-19 vaccine.

J is TRBJ2-2 and V is TRBV4-2; D is ambiguous. The V gene's germline CDR1 is LGHNA and CDR2 YNFKEQ. Trimming took off 11 bases at V and 3 bases at J, with 13 bases between the two ends. The CDR3 runs 13 residues. The CDR3 nucleotides are TGTGCCGCCCAAAGGACGGACACCGGGGAGCTGTTTTTT. As protein: CAAQRTDTGELFF.

The chain recombines TRBV5-8 with TRBJ1-6, with D uncertain. CDR1 is SGHTS, CDR2 YDEGEE, per germline. V lost 2 bases and J lost 2, with 11 bases in between. This CDR3 is built from 16 residues. CDR3 bases: TGTGCCAGCAGCTTCCCACGTCAGGCCTATAATTCACCCCTCCACTTT. This gives the protein CASSFPRQAYNSPLHF.

The chain has TRBV27 and TRBJ2-2; 9 bases are shared with TRBD2. Trimming removed 6 bases from V and 2 bases from J; junction bases left unmatched: 25. The CDR3 is 22 amino acids. In germline, CDR1 is MNHEY, CDR2 SMNVEV (reference sequence). The CDR3 nucleotides read TGTGCCAGCAGACTTACCGGCATGGGTCGGCTAGCGGGGTTTCCCAACACCGGGGAGCTGTTTTTT. Protein: CASRLTGMGRLAGFPNTGELFF.

V and J are TRBV28 and TRBJ2-1; 8 bases line up with TRBD2. The CDR3 loop spans 14 amino acids. Trimming at V came to 6 bases and at J to 3 bases, leaving 4 bases not matched to a gene. The germline gives CDR1 MDHEN, CDR2 SYDVKM. CDR3 sequence (DNA): TGTGCCAGCAGGGGCGGGGGGCACTACAATGAGCAGTTCTTC. This codes for CASRGGGHYNEQFF.

The chain employs TRBV5-1 and TRBJ2-7; 11 bases fit TRBD2. Germline V gene data show CDR1 as SGHRS and CDR2 as YFSETQ. The CDR3 consists of 17 residues. J gave up 0 bases and V 0 bases, and 5 bases lay outside the gene matches. CDR3 amino acids: CASSLAGLAGYSYEQYF. CDR3 nucleotides: TGCGCCAGCAGCTTGGCAGGACTAGCGGGTTACTCCTACGAGCAGTACTTC.

The genes are TRBV29-1 and TRBJ1-2, with D possibly being TRBD1 (5 bases). CDR3 length: 19 amino acids. Deletions cut 0 bases from V and 8 bases from J, with 31 bases between. CDR1 is SQVTM and CDR2 is ANQGSEA in the germline V gene. The CDR3, as DNA: TGCAGCGTTGAAGATAGTTTTAGGGGAAAAACTCTAATATCGGGAGGCTACACCTTC. Its protein is CSVEDSFRGKTLISGGYTF. Drawing the rest from reference TRBV29-1 and TRBJ1-2, the complete variable domain is SAVISQKPSRDICQRGTSLTIQCQVDSQVTMMFWYRQQPGQSLTLIATANQGSEATYESGFVIDKFPISRPNLTFSTLTVSNMSPEDSSIYLCSVEDSFRGKTLISGGYTFGSGTRLTVV.

V and J are TRBV30 and TRBJ2-6, with D hard to call. The germline V gene has CDR1 GTSNPN and CDR2 SVGIG (reference sequence). The CDR3 spans 14 residues. V lost 8 bases and J lost 0, with 11 bases in between. In nucleotides, the CDR3 is TGTGCCGCCGAACAGAGCTCTGGGGCCAACGTCCTGACTTTC. It is translated as CAAEQSSGANVLTF.

The J gene is TRBJ2-1, the V gene TRBV6-2 or TRBV6-3; TRBD2 might be the D (5 bases). The CDR3 has 14 residues. V dropped 5 bases and J dropped 7 bases, with 15 bases sitting between them. Germline V gene lookup returns CDR1 MNHEY and CDR2 SVGEGT. The CDR3 reads CASSTRTGPNEQFF. The CDR3 coding sequence is TGTGCCAGCAGTACCCGGACTGGTCCGAATGAGCAGTTCTTC.

By share, this clone counts as medium-sized. This chain links TRBV5-6 with TRBJ2-2; TRBD1 agrees at 7 bases. Germline loops: CDR1 SGHDT, CDR2 YYEEEE. The length of the CDR3 is 15 residues. The trim removed 1 base at V and 4 bases at J, leaving 4 bases unmatched. In nucleotides, the CDR3 is TGTGCCAGCAGCTTGAAGGGGGCGGTCACCGGGGAGCTGTTTTTT. It yields the protein CASSLKGAVTGELFF.

The genes are TRBV5-1 and TRBJ2-1; 8 positions agree with TRBD1. Germline CDR1 and CDR2: SGHRS and YFSETQ. This CDR3 has 14 residues. V shed 4 bases, J shed 3 bases, and the junction held 3 bases outside the gene matches. This CDR3 is CASSTGQGYNEQFF. The DNA for the CDR3 is TGCGCCAGCAGCACTGGACAGGGCTACAATGAGCAGTTCTTC.

The chain combines TRBV2 with TRBJ1-1; TRBD1 is a possible D gene (5 bases). Germline lookup yields CDR1 SNHLY and CDR2 FYNNEI. The CDR3 covers 15 residues. Trimming took off 2 bases at V and 1 base at J, with 11 bases between the two ends. The CDR3 is CASSEQGTTNTEAFF. For the CDR3, the DNA is TGTGCCAGCAGTGAACAAGGGACCACGAACACTGAAGCTTTCTTT.

This chain connects TRBV5-6 to TRBJ1-1; D is perhaps TRBD1 (5 bases). Trimming left V 0 bases short and J 5 bases short, with 17 bases between. CDR3 length equals 16 residues. In germline, CDR1 is SGHDT, CDR2 YYEEEE. The CDR3 region has the DNA TGTGCCAGCAGCTTGGGTCGGAGGGCGCGGGGGACTGAAGCTTTCTTT. It codes for CASSLGRRARGTEAFF.

Only a few counts were recorded for this clone. The gene calls are TRBV7-8 and TRBJ2-3; D call uncertain. Germline values: CDR1 SGHVS, CDR2 FQNEAQ. The V end was cut by 5 bases, the J end by 1 base, with 16 bases between. CDR3 size: 16 residues. The CDR3 here is CASSIPSRTRTDTQYF. The CDR3 DNA reads as TGTGCCAGCAGCATACCTAGTCGTACGCGCACAGATACGCAGTATTTT.

The genes are TRBV19 and TRBJ2-7; D call uncertain. Germline loops: CDR1 LNHDA, CDR2 SQIVND (reference sequence). This CDR3 contains 14 residues. V was trimmed by 1 base and J by 7 bases, leaving 14 bases between them. In DNA form, the CDR3 reads TGTGCCAGTAGTATAGCGGGCGGCCTGGGGGAGCAGTACTTC. Protein: CASSIAGGLGEQYF.